This T cell receptor (beta chain) emerged from a study of blood T cell repertoires in COVID-19. Original handling: Amplification with reference gene primers provided the estimates of nucleated cell counts. Libraries were prepared by immunoSEQ multiplex PCR; TCRdb keeps only in-frame clonotypes and omits some of them. The DNA was the basis for D and trimming; V, J and clone size are from that table. The table lists fewer than 150,000 clones, 88% of them singletons. CDR3 length: 15 residues. J was trimmed by 5 bases and V by 0 bases; bases with no gene match: 1. Germline CDR1 and CDR2: LGHDT and YNNKEL (reference sequence).

Sequencing was carried out using peripheral blood. V gene TRBV3-1 (or the pseudogene TRBV3-2) combines with J gene TRBJ1-6; 7 bases are a match to TRBD1. This sequence was found in a woman between 45 and 65 years old with active or convalescent COVID-19. The CDR3 loop is CASSQDGTDNSPLHF. As DNA, the CDR3 is TGTGCCAGCAGCCAAGATGGGACAGATAATTCACCCCTCCACTTT.